A single sample gave rise to the 22 T cell receptor beta chains below, sequenced in a study of technical replicates of blood from several donors. Data came from immunoSEQ multiplex PCR; TCRdb stores just in-frame clones and leaves some out. This table holds roughly 80,000 clones, around 89% found once. The specimen sequenced was T cells isolated from PBMCs. These receptor sequences come from a human donor in good health.

J is TRBJ2-3 and V is TRBV6-5; D remains unclear. The CDR3 spans 13 residues. Trimming left V 4 bases short and J 2 bases short, with 7 bases between. Germline V CDR1 and CDR2: MNHEY, SVGAGI. In nucleotides, the CDR3 is TGTGCCAGCAGTTTAATGTCCACAGATACGCAGTATTTT. Protein sequence: CASSLMSTDTQYF.

The CDR3, as DNA: TGTGCCAGCAGTCTGAGACTAGCGGGAGAAACCGGGGAGCTGTTTTTT. As protein: CASSLRLAGETGELFF. The chain combines TRBV7-6 with TRBJ2-2, with TRBD2 matching over 12 bases. Per germline, CDR1 SGHVS and CDR2 FNYEAQ. V was clipped by 6 bases and J by 5 bases; unmatched bases: 7. The CDR3 runs 16 residues.

This chain joins TRBV18 and TRBJ2-5; D is ambiguous. The CDR3 runs to 12 residues. V shed 1 base and J shed 5 bases, with 5 bases lying between them. Germline V lookup: CDR1 KGHSH, CDR2 LQKENI. CDR3 bases: TGTGCCAGCTCACCACTTTCTGAGACCCAGTACTTC. Protein: CASSPLSETQYF. The whole variable domain, filled in from reference TRBV18 and TRBJ2-5, reads NAGVMQNPRHLVRRRGQEARLRCSPMKGHSHVYWYRQLPEEGLKFMVYLQKENIIDESGMPKERFSAEFPKEGPSILRIQQVVRGDSAAYFCASSPLSETQYFGPGTRLLVL.

The rearrangement links TRBV19 to TRBJ1-4; tentatively, D is TRBD1 (5 bases). Germline V gives CDR1 LNHDA, CDR2 SQIVND (reference sequence). V dropped 5 bases and J dropped 4 bases, with 14 bases sitting between them. The CDR3 runs to 15 residues. The CDR3 spells CASSFRGEYNEKLFF. The CDR3 DNA is TGTGCCAGTAGTTTCCGGGGGGAATATAATGAAAAACTGTTTTTT.

The V and J genes are TRBV19 and TRBJ1-2; D might be TRBD1 (5 bases). Germline CDR1 LNHDA, CDR2 SQIVND (reference sequence). The CDR3 contains 14 residues. Trimming took off 0 bases at V and 2 bases at J, with 7 bases between the two ends. The CDR3 coding sequence is TGTGCCAGTAGTATAGACAGGGTCAACTATGGCTACACCTTC. Translating it yields CASSIDRVNYGYTF.

The chain has TRBV5-8 and TRBJ2-5; D uncertain. CDR3 length equals 13 residues. The germline CDR1 and CDR2 sequences are SGHTS and YDEGEE. Trimming shortened V by 3 bases and J by 7 bases, and 13 bases separated the two germline ends. In nucleotides, the CDR3 is TGTGCCAGCAGCTGGAGATCCGGCGGGACCCAGTACTTC. This sequence encodes CASSWRSGGTQYF.

This chain uses TRBV29-1 with TRBJ2-1; 7 nucleotides align to TRBD1. After removal of 3 bases from V and 2 bases from J, the junction contained 7 bases not matched to a gene. In germline, CDR1 is SQVTM, CDR2 ANQGSEA. The CDR3 loop spans 15 amino acids. The CDR3: CSVEAGGKTYNEQFF. Here the CDR3 DNA reads TGCAGCGTTGAGGCAGGGGGAAAGACCTACAATGAGCAGTTCTTC.

The V and J genes are TRBV13 and TRBJ2-1; a weak D match, TRBD2 (5 bases). The germline CDR1 and CDR2 sequences are PRHDT and FYEKMQ (reference sequence). This CDR3 comprises 13 residues. V lost 6 bases and J 6 bases, leaving 12 bases between the germline ends. Here the CDR3 reads CASRGLAINEQFF. The CDR3 DNA reads TGTGCCAGCAGAGGGCTAGCTATCAATGAGCAGTTCTTC.

This chain connects TRBV28 to TRBJ2-7, with D unresolved. The V and J ends lost 6 bases and 3 bases respectively, with 9 bases between them. CDR1 is MDHEN, CDR2 SYDVKM, per germline. The CDR3 sequence is 12 residues long. CDR3 in amino acids: CASSRNSYEQYF. The CDR3 DNA is TGTGCCAGCAGCCGGAACAGCTACGAGCAGTACTTC. The variable domain in full, with the rest retrieved from reference TRBV28 and TRBJ2-7, is DVKVTQSSRYLVKRTGEKVFLECVQDMDHENMFWYRQDPGLGLRLIYFSYDVKMKEKGDIPEGYSVSREKKERFSLILESASTNQTSMYLCASSRNSYEQYFGPGTRLTVT.

The V and J genes are TRBV10-1 and TRBJ1-1; tentative D call: TRBD1 (5 bases). Germline CDR1 WNHNN, CDR2 SYGVQD (reference sequence). V lost 0 bases to trimming and J lost 7 bases, with 9 bases between them. This CDR3 contains 13 residues. The chain's CDR3 is CASSESTVSEAFF. The CDR3 DNA is TGCGCCAGCAGTGAGTCGACAGTTAGTGAAGCTTTCTTT.

This rearrangement joins TRBV11-2 to TRBJ1-1; D not resolved. This CDR3 spans 13 amino acids. V was shortened by 3 bases and J by 5 bases, with 10 bases between the two germline ends. The V gene's germline CDR1 is SGHAT and CDR2 FQNNGV. Written as DNA, the CDR3 is TGTGCCAGCAGCTTGGAACGCGGAACTGAAGCTTTCTTT. It codes for CASSLERGTEAFF.

This rearrangement joins TRBV27 to TRBJ2-2; 7 nucleotides match TRBD1. The germline V gene has CDR1 MNHEY and CDR2 SMNVEV (reference sequence). The length of the CDR3 is 15 residues. V lost 1 base, J lost 6 bases, and 5 bases stayed unmatched. The CDR3 nucleotides read TGTGCCAGCAGTTTATACAGGGGTTCCGCCGGGGAGCTGTTTTTT. This gives the protein CASSLYRGSAGELFF.

The gene calls are TRBV7-3 and TRBJ2-2, with 11 bases identical to TRBD2. The CDR3 is 16 amino acids. Germline CDR1 and CDR2: SGHTA and FQGTGA. The junction had 1 base not matched to a gene; V was cut back by 0 bases and J by 4 bases. CDR3 sequence: CASSLTGTSGTGELFF. CDR3 nucleotides: TGTGCCAGCAGCTTAACCGGGACTAGCGGCACCGGGGAGCTGTTTTTT.

The rearrangement links TRBV11-3 to TRBJ2-3; tentative D call: TRBD2 (6 bases). The V gene's germline CDR1 is SGHNT and CDR2 YENEEA. This CDR3 region has 16 residues. V gave up 1 base and J gave up 4 bases, with 15 bases separating them. The DNA for the CDR3 is TGTGCCAGCAGCTTAGGATTAGCGGCAATGGCAGATACGCAGTATTTT. Protein: CASSLGLAAMADTQYF.

The chain recombines TRBV4-3 with TRBJ2-1, with 11 bases fitting TRBD2. V lost 0 bases to trimming and J lost 8 bases; unmatched junction nucleotides: 9. Germline lookup yields CDR1 LGHNA and CDR2 YSLEER. The length of the CDR3 is 17 residues. This CDR3 reads CASSQDIASGRRDEQFF. The CDR3, as DNA: TGCGCCAGCAGCCAAGATATTGCTAGCGGGAGGAGGGATGAGCAGTTCTTC.

This chain uses TRBV5-4 with TRBJ2-3; 9 bases align to TRBD1. The germline V gene encodes CDR1 SGHNT and CDR2 YYREEE (reference sequence). The V gene end was trimmed by 4 bases and the J gene end by 11 bases; junction bases not matched to a gene: 11. This CDR3 contains 14 residues. DNA of the CDR3: TGTGCCAGCAGCCCCAGGATAGAGACAGGGGGGCAGTATTTT. Protein product: CASSPRIETGGQYF.

The rearrangement links TRBV2 to TRBJ2-3; D gene ambiguous. V was trimmed by 6 bases and J by 1 base, leaving 17 bases between them. Looked up from germline, CDR1 is SNHLY and CDR2 is FYNNEI. CDR3 size: 16 residues. DNA for the CDR3: TGTGCCAGCAGAGACTCCCTTTGGTCGGGCACAGATACGCAGTATTTT. Translation gives CASRDSLWSGTDTQYF.

V gene TRBV19 combines with J gene TRBJ2-7; 8 bases agree with TRBD1. Trimming took 6 bases from V and 4 from J; bases not matched to a gene: 8. CDR1 is LNHDA, CDR2 SQIVND, per germline (reference sequence). This CDR3 comprises 14 residues. CDR3 protein: CASSLGTGVYEQYF. CDR3 sequence (DNA): TGTGCCAGTAGCCTGGGGACAGGAGTATACGAGCAGTACTTC.

The table lists this clone with a few counts. The chain couples TRBV28 to TRBJ1-3; 8 nucleotides agree with TRBD1. The junction had 10 bases not matched to a gene; V was cut back by 5 bases and J by 4 bases. Germline V lookup: CDR1 MDHEN, CDR2 SYDVKM. The CDR3 covers 16 residues. In DNA form, the CDR3 reads TGTGCCAGCAGTACCCCAGGGGGCGGTGGCGGAAACACCATATATTTT. Encoded protein: CASSTPGGGGGNTIYF.

This clone was seen just once. The V and J genes are TRBV4-1 and TRBJ1-1; unclear D gene. From germline, CDR1 is MGHRA and CDR2 YSYEKL. V shed 0 bases and J shed 4 bases, with 21 bases lying between them. The CDR3 length is 18 residues. The chain's CDR3 is CASSQEGRVGARVTEAFF. CDR3 nucleotide sequence: TGCGCCAGCAGCCAAGAGGGGAGGGTGGGTGCTCGGGTCACTGAAGCTTTCTTT.

The chain carries TRBV2 and TRBJ1-4, with TRBD1 matching over 10 bases. The CDR3 runs 14 residues. Germline values: CDR1 SNHLY, CDR2 FYNNEI. Losses at the gene ends were 7 bases for V and 5 bases for J; bases not matched to a gene: 4. The CDR3 region is CASTDRGLNEKLFF. The CDR3, as DNA: TGTGCCAGCACTGACAGGGGGCTAAATGAAAAACTGTTTTTT.

This sequence joins TRBV7-8 and TRBJ1-2, with TRBD1 as a possible D gene (6 bases). V dropped 5 bases and J dropped 3 bases, with 10 bases sitting between them. Germline V gene data show CDR1 as SGHVS and CDR2 as FQNEAQ. The CDR3 is made up of 13 amino acids. The CDR3 DNA is TGTGCCAGCAGCGCCCGACAGGACTATGGCTACACCTTC. Translating it yields CASSARQDYGYTF.